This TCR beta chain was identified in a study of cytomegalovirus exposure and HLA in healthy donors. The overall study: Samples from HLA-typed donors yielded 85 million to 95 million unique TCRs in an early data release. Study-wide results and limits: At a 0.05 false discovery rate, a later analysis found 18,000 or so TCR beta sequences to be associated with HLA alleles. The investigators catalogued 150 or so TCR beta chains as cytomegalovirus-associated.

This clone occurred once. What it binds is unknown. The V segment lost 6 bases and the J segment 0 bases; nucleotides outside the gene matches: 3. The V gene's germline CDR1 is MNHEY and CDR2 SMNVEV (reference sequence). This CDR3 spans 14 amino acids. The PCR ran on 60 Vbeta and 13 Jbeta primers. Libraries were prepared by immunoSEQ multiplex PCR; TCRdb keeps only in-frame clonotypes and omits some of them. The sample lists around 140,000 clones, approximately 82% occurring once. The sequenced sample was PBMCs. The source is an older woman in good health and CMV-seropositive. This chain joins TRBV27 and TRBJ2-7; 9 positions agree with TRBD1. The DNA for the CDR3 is TGTGCCAGCAGGCTACAGGGGGCCTCCTACGAGCAGTACTTC. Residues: CASRLQGASYEQYF.